This record looks at one T cell receptor beta chain sequence and its context. This record comes from a study of blood T cell repertoires in COVID-19. On the study more broadly: Collection of acute and convalescent COVID-19 samples took place in the United States, Italy and Spain. Sources were T cells, B-cell-depleted T cells, or PBMCs; the material itself was cDNA or gDNA.

As processed by the authors: Reference gene primers were amplified, and this amplification served to estimate nucleated cell counts. Profiled with immunoSEQ multiplex PCR; TCRdb holds only in-frame clones, not every one. V and J calls and clone size follow that table, whereas D and trimming were derived from the DNA. The sample lists 45,000 to 55,000 clones; about nine tenths were seen once. Germline values: CDR1 MNHEY, CDR2 SMNVEV (reference sequence). V was clipped by 6 bases and J by 0 bases; unmatched bases: 12. The CDR3 is made up of 18 amino acids. Sequenced input: peripheral blood. The rearrangement uses TRBV27 and TRBJ2-2; the match to TRBD2 covers 8 bases. The source is a human donor in a cohort sampled during active COVID-19. The DNA for the CDR3 is TGTGCCAGCAGCCCCATGGGCGGGGGGCTCGCGAACACCGGGGAGCTGTTTTTT. This sequence encodes CASSPMGGGLANTGELFF.